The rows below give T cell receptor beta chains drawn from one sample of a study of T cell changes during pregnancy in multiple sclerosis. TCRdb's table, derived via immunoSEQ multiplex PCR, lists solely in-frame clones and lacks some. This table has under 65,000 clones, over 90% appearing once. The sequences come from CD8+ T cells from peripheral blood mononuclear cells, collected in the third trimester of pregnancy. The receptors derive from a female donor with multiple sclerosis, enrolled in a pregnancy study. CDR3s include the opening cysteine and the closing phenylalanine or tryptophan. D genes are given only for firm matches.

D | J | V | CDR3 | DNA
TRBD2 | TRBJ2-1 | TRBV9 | CASSVTSGEYNEQFF | TGTGCCAGCAGCGTAACTAGCGGGGAATACAATGAGCAGTTCTTC
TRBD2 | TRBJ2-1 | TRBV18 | CASSPGLAYYNEQFF | TGTGCCAGCTCACCGGGACTAGCGTATTACAATGAGCAGTTCTTC
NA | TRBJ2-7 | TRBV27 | CASSSTGAPFHEQYF | TGTGCCAGCAGTTCGACGGGAGCCCCTTTTCACGAGCAGTACTTC
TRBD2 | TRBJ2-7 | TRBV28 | CASSEGTSALYEQYF | TGTGCCAGCAGTGAAGGGACTAGCGCACTTTACGAGCAGTACTTC
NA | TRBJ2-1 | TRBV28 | CASSFPGGTNEQFF | TGTGCCAGCAGTTTCCCCGGGGGAACCAATGAGCAGTTCTTC
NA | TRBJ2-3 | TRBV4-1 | CASSQDWLTKWWNTQYF | TGCGCCAGCAGCCAAGATTGGTTAACTAAATGGTGGAATACGCAGTATTTT
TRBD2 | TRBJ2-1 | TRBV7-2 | CASSFLAGGSEQFF | TGTGCCAGCAGCTTTCTAGCGGGAGGGTCTGAGCAGTTCTTC
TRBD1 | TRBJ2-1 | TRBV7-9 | CASRVQGADEQFF | TGTGCCAGCAGGGTGCAGGGGGCCGATGAGCAGTTCTTC
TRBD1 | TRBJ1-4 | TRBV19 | CASRYRGNEKLFF | TGTGCCAGTAGGTACAGGGGTAATGAAAAACTGTTTTTT
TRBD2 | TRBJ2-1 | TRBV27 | CASSDGTSGYNEQFF | TGTGCCAGCAGTGACGGGACTAGCGGTTACAATGAGCAGTTCTTC
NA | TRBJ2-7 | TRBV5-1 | CASSLGGQGRLEQYF | TGCGCCAGCAGCTTGGGGGGACAAGGTCGGCTCGAGCAGTACTTC
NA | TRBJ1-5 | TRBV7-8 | CASSLDKVSQPQHF | TGTGCCAGCAGCTTGGACAAAGTGAGTCAGCCCCAGCATTTT
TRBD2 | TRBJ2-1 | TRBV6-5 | CASSYVAGDNYNEQFF | TGTGCCAGCAGTTACGTAGCGGGAGACAACTACAATGAGCAGTTCTTC